This T cell receptor (beta chain) appears in the sequencing data of a study of immune heterogeneity within non-small cell lung tumors. On the study more broadly: In total, the tumors were 4 squamous cell carcinomas, around 10 non-squamous carcinomas and 1 not otherwise specified.

There are many counts of this clonotype. What it binds is unknown. Multiplex PCR amplified the TCR beta CDR3 region. Its first round ran for around 10 cycles with 32 V and 13 J primers. Via MiXCR, TCRdb re-called the multiplex PCR reads, giving one row per CDR3 protein. This sample has fewer than 10,000 distinct CDR3 sequences, with 31% found just once. TCRs were amplified from about 560 ng gDNA of bulk tumor per sample. Taken during surgery, several biopsies per primary tumor were spaced as far apart as possible within the tumor mass. Curative surgery was undertaken by patients, who had untreated, newly diagnosed non-small cell lung cancer. Notes on the study in general: Alongside site-unique high-frequency clones, identical dominant CDR3 beta clonotypes recurred across tumor sites within a patient.

Specimen: lung tumor tissue. The clonotype originates from a man aged 60 to 75 with non-small cell lung cancer.

The CDR3 sequence is CASSLGVNTEAFF. The CDR3 bases are TGTGCCAGTAGCCTAGGGGTGAACACTGAAGCTTTCTTT. The chain links TRBV19 to TRBJ1-1; a weak D match, TRBD1 (5 bases). V lost 6 bases to trimming and J lost 0 bases, with 8 bases between them. The CDR3 extends over 13 amino acids. Looked up from germline, CDR1 is LNHDA and CDR2 is SQIVND (reference sequence).